A single sample is the source of the 2 T cell receptor beta chains below, sequenced in a study of blood T cell repertoires in COVID-19. Repertoires were generated with immunoSEQ multiplex PCR, while TCRdb's copy carries only in-frame clones and drops some. Altogether approximately 210,000 clones are present, approximately 86% being singletons, with the ten largest covering around 15%. The sample consisted of PBMCs or T cells enriched from blood (not recorded which). The receptors come from a woman aged 45-65 years with acute COVID-19.

This chain links TRBV3-1 (or the pseudogene TRBV3-2) with TRBJ2-7; D might be TRBD1 (5 bases). CDR1 and CDR2 from the germline V gene are LGHDT and YNNKEL (reference sequence). This CDR3 has 15 residues. Trimming took 4 bases from V and 1 from J, leaving 14 bases between them. The CDR3 protein is CASSPTASASYEQYF. The DNA of the CDR3 is TGTGCCAGCAGCCCGACAGCGTCGGCATCCTACGAGCAGTACTTC.

This sequence joins TRBV7-2 and TRBJ2-7, with D unresolved. The CDR3 totals 11 residues. The V end was cut by 5 bases, the J end by 5 bases, with 7 bases between. Germline CDR1 is SGHTA and CDR2 is FQGNSA. CDR3 loop: CASSLLHEQYF. As DNA, the CDR3 is TGTGCCAGCAGCCTCCTCCACGAGCAGTACTTC.